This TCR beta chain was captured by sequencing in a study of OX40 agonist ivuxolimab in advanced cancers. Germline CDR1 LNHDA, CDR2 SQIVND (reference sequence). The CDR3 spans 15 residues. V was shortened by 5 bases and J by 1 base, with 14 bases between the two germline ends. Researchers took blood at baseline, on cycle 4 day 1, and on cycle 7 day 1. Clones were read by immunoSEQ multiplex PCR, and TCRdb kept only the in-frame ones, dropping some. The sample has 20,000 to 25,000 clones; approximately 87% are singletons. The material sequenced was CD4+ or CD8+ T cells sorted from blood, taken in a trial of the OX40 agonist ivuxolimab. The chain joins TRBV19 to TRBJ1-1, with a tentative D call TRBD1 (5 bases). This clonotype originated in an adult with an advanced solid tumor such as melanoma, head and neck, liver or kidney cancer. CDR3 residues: CASSPDNSGNTEAFF. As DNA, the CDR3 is TGTGCCAGTAGTCCGGACAATTCAGGGAACACTGAAGCTTTCTTT.